The source of this TCR beta chain is a study of blood T cell repertoires in COVID-19. The data were produced by immunoSEQ multiplex PCR, yet TCRdb's version contains in-frame clones alone and is incomplete. The sample records 130,000 to 150,000 clones, approximately 81% being singletons. V gave up 0 bases and J gave up 1 base; unmatched junction bases: 14. CDR1 is SGHDN and CDR2 is FVKESK in the germline V gene. CDR3 length: 19 amino acids. Researchers sorted participants into cohorts using their self-reported clinical history. The sample comprised PBMCs or T cells enriched from blood (not recorded which). V is TRBV14 and J is TRBJ2-5, with 7 bases identical to TRBD2. This sequence originates from a man aged 40-55 years with acute COVID-19. DNA of the CDR3: TGTGCCAGCAGCCAAGATTGGATCGGTTCTCGCGGGGGCCAAGAGACCCAGTACTTC. Residues: CASSQDWIGSRGGQETQYF.